A selection of T cell receptor beta chains follows, all from one sample in a study of blood T cells in healthy people across ages. TCRdb re-analysed the 5' RACE reads in MiXCR, keeping a single row per CDR3 protein. The table includes around 780,000 distinct CDR3 sequences, roughly 24% detected once. Another study also made use of these data, one on T cells of mothers and their children.

Sequencing input: blood. Receptors were obtained from a boy younger than 18 in good health. CDR3s include the opening cysteine and the closing phenylalanine or tryptophan. Each record gives: clone size, J gene, V gene, D gene, CDR3 protein, CDR3 DNA. The D gene is left open where the match is weak. Only some rows state a clone size, as once, few, many or a class for expanded clones.

few	TRBJ2-5	TRBV7-6	.	CASSSYRALETQYF	TGTGCCAGCAGCTCTTACAGGGCTCTAGAGACCCAGTACTTC
.	TRBJ1-1	TRBV12-3/TRBV12-4	TRBD1	CASSPQGAYTEAFF	TGTGCCAGCAGTCCCCAGGGGGCCTACACTGAAGCTTTCTTT
few	TRBJ2-5	TRBV12-5	.	CASGLDLLETQYF	TGTGCTAGTGGTTTGGACTTGCTAGAGACCCAGTACTTC
.	TRBJ2-5	TRBV20-1	.	CSASRPDGETQYF	TGCAGTGCTAGTCGCCCAGACGGGGAGACCCAGTACTTC
.	TRBJ1-6	TRBV7-2	.	CASSLGGGALHF	TGTGCCAGCAGCTTAGGTGGCGGGGCCCTCCACTTT
few	TRBJ1-3	TRBV21-1	.	CASSKGRQPHSGNTIYF	TGTGCCAGCAGCAAAGGGCGGCAGCCACACTCTGGAAACACCATATATTTT
few	TRBJ1-2	TRBV4-1	TRBD1	CASSQGDRNNYGYTF	TGCGCCAGCAGCCAAGGGGACAGAAATAACTATGGCTACACCTTC
.	TRBJ2-5	TRBV7-7	.	CASSLGQGGLETQYF	TGTGCTAGCAGCTTGGGGCAGGGCGGGTTAGAGACCCAGTACTTC
.	TRBJ2-3	TRBV28	.	CASSLNPGRDTGTQYF	TGTGCCAGCAGTTTGAATCCGGGACGGGACACAGGTACGCAGTATTTT
.	TRBJ1-2	TRBV12-3/TRBV12-4	.	CASILAGLYGYTF	TGTGCCAGCATCTTGGCAGGGCTCTATGGCTACACCTTC
.	TRBJ2-5	TRBV6-5	.	CASSPGYRETQYF	TGTGCCAGCAGCCCGGGCTATCGAGAGACCCAGTACTTC
.	TRBJ2-7	TRBV18	TRBD1	CASSPPDRAGQYF	TGTGCCAGCTCACCACCGGACAGGGCAGGGCAGTACTTC
many	TRBJ2-5	TRBV7-3	.	CASSLMGGHETQYF	TGTGCCAGCAGCTTAATGGGGGGCCACGAGACCCAGTACTTC
few	TRBJ2-5	TRBV7-9	.	CASSLIVQTQYF	TGTGCCAGCAGCTTAATCGTTCAGACCCAGTACTTC
.	TRBJ2-5	TRBV7-2	.	CASSLGAAATPQETQYF	TGTGCCAGCAGCTTAGGGGCGGCTGCGACACCACAAGAGACCCAGTACTTC
.	TRBJ2-1	TRBV5-1	.	CASSLGFPGVGGEQFF	TGCGCCAGCAGCTTGGGCTTTCCGGGGGTGGGGGGTGAGCAGTTCTTC
.	TRBJ2-7	TRBV7-9	.	CASSFLPGSYEQYF	TGTGCCAGCAGTTTTTTACCAGGGTCCTACGAGCAGTACTTC
few	TRBJ2-7	TRBV15	.	CATSREMAVAYEQYF	TGTGCCACCAGCAGAGAGATGGCCGTAGCCTACGAGCAGTACTTC
few	TRBJ1-1	TRBV12-3/TRBV12-4	.	CASSPPSGMEAFF	TGTGCCAGCAGTCCCCCCTCGGGGATGGAAGCTTTCTTT
few	TRBJ2-7	TRBV5-1	TRBD1	CASSAPGQGLGEQYF	TGCGCCAGCAGCGCACCGGGACAGGGTCTCGGCGAGCAGTACTTC
few	TRBJ2-5	TRBV7-3	TRBD2	CASTVSGGAGETQYF	TGTGCCAGCACCGTTAGCGGGGGGGCCGGAGAGACCCAGTACTTC
few	TRBJ1-1	TRBV5-4	TRBD1	CASSLGQGGVTEAFF	TGTGCCAGCAGCTTGGGACAGGGTGGGGTCACTGAAGCTTTCTTT
many	TRBJ2-5	TRBV5-1	TRBD2	CASSYSGGASRETQYF	TGCGCCAGCAGCTATAGCGGGGGCGCCTCCAGAGAGACCCAGTACTTC
.	TRBJ1-1	TRBV5-1	TRBD1	CASSLGTGANTEASF	TGCGCCAGCAGCTTGGGGACAGGGGCGAACACTGAAGCTTCCTTT
.	TRBJ2-5	TRBV12-3/TRBV12-4	.	CASSNGRVQETQYF	TGTGCCAGCAGCAACGGACGGGTCCAAGAGACCCAGTACTTC
.	TRBJ2-1	TRBV18	.	CASSRSSTEQFF	TGTGCCAGCTCACGATCTAGCACTGAGCAGTTCTTC
few	TRBJ1-1	TRBV18	TRBD1	CASSPGDRGNTEAFF	TGTGCCAGCTCACCCGGAGACAGGGGGAACACTGAAGCTTTCTTT
.	TRBJ2-7	TRBV29-1	TRBD1	CSAALDRTPEQYF	TGCAGCGCAGCCCTGGACAGGACGCCCGAGCAGTACTTC
few	TRBJ1-1	TRBV7-6	.	CASSWGEGMNTEAFF	TGTGCCAGCAGTTGGGGGGAAGGGATGAACACTGAAGCTTTCTTT
.	TRBJ1-5	TRBV10-2	TRBD1	CASTLSGTGPNNQPQHF	TGCGCCAGCACCCTGTCCGGGACAGGTCCCAACAATCAGCCCCAGCATTTT
few	TRBJ1-6	TRBV7-9	.	CASSLVYTNSPLHF	TGTGCCAGCAGCTTAGTCTACACCAATTCACCCCTCCACTTT
.	TRBJ2-1	TRBV20-1	.	CSATPLARSYNEQFF	TGCAGTGCCACCCCTCTCGCGCGCTCCTACAATGAGCAGTTCTTC
.	TRBJ1-4	TRBV7-9	.	CASSPRGYSEKLFF	TGTGCCAGCAGCCCCCGCGGGTACAGCGAAAAACTGTTTTTT
few	TRBJ2-5	TRBV20-1	TRBD1	CSADGTGHQETQYF	TGCAGTGCGGATGGGACAGGACACCAAGAGACCCAGTACTTC
few	TRBJ1-2	TRBV2	.	CASSVAGTYGYTF	TGTGCCAGCAGCGTCGCGGGGACCTATGGCTACACCTTC
.	TRBJ1-4	TRBV13	.	CASSPPTHGGPGVNEKLFF	TGTGCCAGCAGCCCTCCGACACACGGGGGGCCAGGGGTTAATGAAAAACTGTTTTTT
.	TRBJ2-3	TRBV24-1	.	CATSDPPGVTQYF	TGTGCCACCAGTGATCCCCCGGGGGTAACGCAGTATTTT
.	TRBJ1-3	TRBV6-6	.	CASDSPGNTIYF	TGTGCCAGCGACAGTCCTGGAAACACCATATATTTT
.	TRBJ2-1	TRBV12-3/TRBV12-4	.	CAGGAGSPLNEQFF	TGTGCCGGAGGGGCGGGGAGCCCTTTGAATGAGCAGTTCTTC
few	TRBJ1-1	TRBV7-9	.	CASSLGPGLNTEAFF	TGTGCCAGCAGCTTAGGTCCGGGGCTGAACACTGAAGCTTTCTTT
few	TRBJ2-7	TRBV20-1	.	CSARDIGQLTYEQYF	TGCAGTGCTAGAGATATAGGACAGCTTACCTACGAGCAGTACTTC
.	TRBJ2-1	TRBV20-1	.	CSARAGWGMDEQFF	TGCAGTGCTAGAGCGGGGTGGGGGATGGATGAGCAGTTCTTC